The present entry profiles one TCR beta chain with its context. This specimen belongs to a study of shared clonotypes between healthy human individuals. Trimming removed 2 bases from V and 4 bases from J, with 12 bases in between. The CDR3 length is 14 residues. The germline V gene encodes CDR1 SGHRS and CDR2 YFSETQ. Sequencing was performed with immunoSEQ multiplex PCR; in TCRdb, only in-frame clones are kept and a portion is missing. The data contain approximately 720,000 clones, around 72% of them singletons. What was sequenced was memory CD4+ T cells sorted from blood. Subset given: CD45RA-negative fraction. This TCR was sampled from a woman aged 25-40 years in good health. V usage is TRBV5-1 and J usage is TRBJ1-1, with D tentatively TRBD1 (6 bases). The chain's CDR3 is CASSFAQGSTEAFF. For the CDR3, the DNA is TGCGCCAGCAGCTTCGCACAGGGCTCCACTGAAGCTTTCTTT.